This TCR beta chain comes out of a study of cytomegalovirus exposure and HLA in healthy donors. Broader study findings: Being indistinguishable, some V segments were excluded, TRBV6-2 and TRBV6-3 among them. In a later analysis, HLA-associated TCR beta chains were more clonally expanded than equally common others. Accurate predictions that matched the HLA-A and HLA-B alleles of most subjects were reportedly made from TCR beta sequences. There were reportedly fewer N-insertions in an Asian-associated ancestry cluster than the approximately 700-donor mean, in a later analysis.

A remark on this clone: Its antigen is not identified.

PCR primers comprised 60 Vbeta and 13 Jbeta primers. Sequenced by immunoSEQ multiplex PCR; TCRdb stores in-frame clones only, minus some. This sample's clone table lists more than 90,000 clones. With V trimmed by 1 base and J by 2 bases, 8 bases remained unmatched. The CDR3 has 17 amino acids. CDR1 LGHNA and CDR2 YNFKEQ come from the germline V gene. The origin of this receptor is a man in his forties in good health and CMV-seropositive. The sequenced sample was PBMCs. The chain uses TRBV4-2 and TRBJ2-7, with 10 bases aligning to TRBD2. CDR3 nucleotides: TGTGCCAGCAGCCAAGGATTAAAGCGGGAGGGCCCCTACGAGCAGTACTTC. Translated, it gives CASSQGLKREGPYEQYF.